Below are 28 T cell receptor beta chains sequenced from a single sample in a study of blood T cell repertoires in COVID-19. TCRdb's table, derived via immunoSEQ multiplex PCR, lists solely in-frame clones and lacks some. The data contain 250,000 to 300,000 clones, approximately 88% of them singletons. Sample: peripheral blood. These receptors were obtained from a woman in her 30s who had recovered from COVID-19.

This rearrangement joins TRBV18 to TRBJ2-5; the D gene is possibly TRBD1 (5 bases). The CDR3 covers 14 residues. Germline lookup yields CDR1 KGHSH and CDR2 LQKENI. V was trimmed by 2 bases and J by 4 bases, leaving 11 bases between them. The DNA of the CDR3 is TGTGCCAGCTCACCAAGGGGCGCCAGAGAGACCCAGTACTTC. It translates to CASSPRGARETQYF.

The chain couples TRBV7-9 to TRBJ2-2, with D possibly TRBD1 on 5 matching bases. V lost 4 bases to trimming and J lost 3 bases, with 15 bases between them. The CDR3 extends over 16 amino acids. Germline CDR1 SEHNR, CDR2 FQNEAQ (reference sequence). CDR3 sequence (DNA): TGTGCCAGCAGCTCGCAGGGAACGGTGGACACCGGGGAGCTGTTTTTT. Its protein product is CASSSQGTVDTGELFF.

The rearrangement links TRBV5-1 to TRBJ1-1, with 11 bases that match TRBD1. The junction had 4 bases not matched to a gene; V was cut back by 1 base and J by 2 bases. The germline V gene has CDR1 SGHRS and CDR2 YFSETQ. The CDR3 extends over 16 amino acids. The CDR3 bases are TGCGCCAGCAGCTTGTTGGGGACAGGGGGTAACACTGAAGCTTTCTTT. Translated: CASSLLGTGGNTEAFF.

The chain is built from TRBV9 and TRBJ2-7, with TRBD2 matching 12 bases. Looked up from germline, CDR1 is SGDLS and CDR2 is YYNGEE. V lost 5 bases and J lost 7; bases outside the gene matches: 16. This CDR3 contains 17 residues. The CDR3 bases are TGTGCCAGCAGTGTTACTAGCGGGGGGCCCATGCAGGGAGAGCAGTACTTC. Translation gives CASSVTSGGPMQGEQYF. Full variable domain (outside the CDR3, taken from reference TRBV9 and TRBJ2-7): DSGVTQTPKHLITATGQRVTLRCSPRSGDLSVYWYQQSLDQGLQFLIQYYNGEERAKGNILERFSAQQFPDLHSELNLSSLELGDSALYFCASSVTSGGPMQGEQYFGPGTRLTVT.

The V and J genes are TRBV7-6 and TRBJ1-6; D might be TRBD1 (5 bases). The germline V gene encodes CDR1 SGHVS and CDR2 FNYEAQ. The CDR3 totals 15 residues. V was trimmed by 1 base and J by 7 bases, leaving 11 bases between them. CDR3 DNA sequence: TGTGCCAGCAGCTTAGAGGGGTTAGGAAATTCACCCCTCCACTTT. It codes for CASSLEGLGNSPLHF.

The chain combines TRBV4-3 with TRBJ2-3, with 13 bases lining up with TRBD2. The CDR3 contains 16 residues. Trimming cost V 4 bases and J 5 bases; bases outside gene matches: 6. Germline V lookup: CDR1 LGHNA, CDR2 YSLEER. The CDR3 nucleotides are TGCGCCAGCAGCCCTCGACTAGCGGGGGGAGGAGATACGCAGTATTTT. This gives the protein CASSPRLAGGGDTQYF.

Concerning this clone: The same CDR3 also results from other DNA sequences found in this sample. The V and J genes are TRBV12-3 or TRBV12-4 and TRBJ2-5; tentatively, D is TRBD2 (7 bases). V lost 4 bases and J 5 bases, leaving 11 bases between the germline ends. There are 13 residues in the CDR3. As DNA, the CDR3 is TGTGCCAGCAGTTGGGGGGGCGCCGAGACCCAGTACTTC. The encoded protein is CASSWGGAETQYF.

There are a few counts of this clone. The CDR3 reads CASSFSHAGKEVGYTF. DNA for the CDR3: TGTGCCAGCAGTTTCTCGCACGCGGGGAAGGAAGTTGGCTACACCTTC. The J gene is TRBJ1-2, the V gene TRBV28; D gene unclear. Germline V CDR1 and CDR2: MDHEN, SYDVKM. The ends were cut back, 3 bases at V and 7 bases at J, with 21 bases in the middle. The CDR3 length is 16 residues.

This chain joins TRBV21-1 and TRBJ1-6; no check of the table's D call, TRBD1, against the DNA was made. TRBV21-1 is listed as a pseudogene. The CDR3 covers 15 residues. The chain's CDR3 is CASSCRTGVFSPLHF. For the CDR3, the DNA is TGTGCCAGCAGCTGTAGGACAGGGGTTTTTTCACCCCTCCACTTT.

The CDR3 nucleotides read TGTGCCAGCAGCGTGTACGGCAATGAGCAGTTCTTC. It translates to CASSVYGNEQFF. This chain uses TRBV9 with TRBJ2-1; D uncertain. Germline lookup yields CDR1 SGDLS and CDR2 YYNGEE. Trimming pared 2 bases from V and 6 bases from J, leaving 6 bases between. CDR3 length equals 12 residues.

The chain links TRBV11-1 to TRBJ2-3; D might be TRBD2 (5 bases). This CDR3 has 15 residues. Germline loops: CDR1 SGHAT, CDR2 FQDESV (reference sequence). The V and J ends lost 6 bases and 1 base respectively, with 14 bases between them. CDR3 amino acids: CASRYTSRGTDTQYF. In DNA form, the CDR3 reads TGTGCCAGCAGATATACTAGTCGCGGCACAGATACGCAGTATTTT. The complete variable domain, with remaining parts taken from reference TRBV11-1 and TRBJ2-3, reads EAEVAQSPRYKITEKSQAVAFWCDPISGHATLYWYRQILGQGPELLVQFQDESVVDDSQLPKDRFSAERLKGVDSTLKIQPAELGDSAMYLCASRYTSRGTDTQYFGPGTRLTVL.

CDR3 DNA: TGTGCCAGCAGCCTAACTCGGACTAGTGATACGCAGTATTTT. Encoded protein: CASSLTRTSDTQYF. The chain carries TRBV7-9 and TRBJ2-3; TRBD2 agrees at 7 bases. This CDR3 has 14 amino acids. The germline CDR1 and CDR2 sequences are SEHNR and FQNEAQ (reference sequence). V shed 5 bases and J 6 bases; nucleotides not matched to a gene: 8.

This clone was counted once. The chain has TRBV30 and TRBJ1-4; D possibly corresponds to TRBD1 (6 bases). The CDR3 length is 18 residues. Trimming shortened V by 2 bases and J by 2 bases, and 21 bases separated the two germline ends. Germline V CDR1 and CDR2: GTSNPN, SVGIG (reference sequence). This chain's CDR3 is CAWSTGLRRGGTNEKLFF. CDR3 coding DNA: TGTGCCTGGAGTACGGGGTTGCGCAGGGGAGGGACTAATGAAAAACTGTTTTTT.

The chain uses TRBV7-3 and TRBJ1-6; maybe TRBD1 (5 bases). With 3 bases removed from V and 8 bases from J, the gap between germline ends came to 11 bases. The CDR3 is made up of 14 amino acids. Germline V gene lookup returns CDR1 SGHTA and CDR2 FQGTGA. The CDR3 nucleotides are TGTGCCAGCAGCTTTCGGGGGGACGATTCACCCCTCCACTTT. It encodes CASSFRGDDSPLHF.

This clone occurred once. The chain links TRBV24-1 to TRBJ2-1; D is uncertain. The CDR3 contains 15 residues. V lost 5 bases and J 1 base, leaving 11 bases between the germline ends. Germline V CDR1 and CDR2: KGHDR, SFDVKD. The CDR3: CATSVRSSSYNEQFF. In DNA, the CDR3 is TGTGCCACCAGTGTTCGTAGTTCGTCCTACAATGAGCAGTTCTTC.

As regards this clone: Other DNA sequences in this sample translate to the same CDR3. The J gene is TRBJ1-5, the V gene TRBV5-6; D is perhaps TRBD1 (5 bases). CDR1 and CDR2 (germline): SGHDT, YYEEEE. The CDR3 length is 14 residues. V shed 1 base and J shed 2 bases, with 7 bases lying between them. The CDR3: CASSLTGGNQPQHF. CDR3 coding DNA: TGTGCCAGCAGCTTGACGGGGGGCAATCAGCCCCAGCATTTT. Filled out from reference TRBV5-6 and TRBJ1-5, the complete variable domain reads DAGVTQSPTHLIKTRGQQVTLRCSPKSGHDTVSWYQQALGQGPQFIFQYYEEEERQRGNFPDRFSGHQFPNYSSELNVNALLLGDSALYLCASSLTGGNQPQHFGDGTRLSIL.

The CDR3: CASRQGTEAFF. The CDR3 DNA sequence: TGTGCCAGCAGACAGGGAACTGAAGCTTTCTTT. V is TRBV7-2 and J is TRBJ1-1; possibly TRBD1 for D (6 bases). Trimming removed 6 bases at V and 5 bases at J, with 7 bases between. The germline V gene has CDR1 SGHTA and CDR2 FQGNSA. The CDR3 sequence is 11 residues long.

This chain connects TRBV6-1 to TRBJ1-6; D not resolved. V was pared by 3 bases and J by 10 bases, with 4 bases between. The germline V gene encodes CDR1 MNHNS and CDR2 SASEGT. This CDR3 comprises 11 residues. CDR3 sequence reads: CASSDRSPLHF. In DNA, the CDR3 is TGTGCCAGCAGTGACAGGTCACCCCTCCACTTT.

V usage is TRBV4-2 and J usage is TRBJ1-4; D is undetermined. V dropped 1 base and J dropped 10 bases, with 19 bases sitting between them. CDR1 and CDR2 from the germline V gene are LGHNA and YNFKEQ. The CDR3 covers 16 residues. CDR3 nucleotide sequence: TGTGCCAGCAGCCAAGGTCAGGCGGGGTCGGAGGGAAAACTGTTTTTT. It translates to CASSQGQAGSEGKLFF.

V gene TRBV28 combines with J gene TRBJ1-2, with TRBD1 matching over 11 bases. V gave up 7 bases and J gave up 3 bases; unmatched junction bases: 7. Germline CDR1 and CDR2: MDHEN and SYDVKM. CDR3 size: 15 residues. CDR3 protein: CASTWTGGADYGYTF. For the CDR3, the DNA is TGTGCCAGCACATGGACAGGGGGCGCAGACTATGGCTACACCTTC.

The V and J genes are TRBV7-8 and TRBJ1-5; no definite D call. The CDR3 spans 13 residues. Germline V lookup: CDR1 SGHVS, CDR2 FQNEAQ. V gave up 1 base and J gave up 7 bases, with 8 bases separating them. The CDR3 region has the DNA TGTGCCAGCAGCTTAGTCATGGCCCAGCCCCAGCATTTT. It translates to CASSLVMAQPQHF.

This chain joins TRBV6-2 or TRBV6-3 and TRBJ2-3; 9 bases match TRBD2. V lost 5 bases, J lost 3 bases, and 9 bases stayed unmatched. The CDR3 consists of 16 residues. Per germline, CDR1 MNHEY and CDR2 SVGEGT. The CDR3 DNA sequence: TGTGCCAGCAGTCCCTCGGGGGCGGGGGGGACAGATACGCAGTATTTT. It encodes CASSPSGAGGTDTQYF.

The rearrangement joins TRBV5-1 to TRBJ1-2; 7 positions agree with TRBD1. This CDR3 contains 15 residues. The V segment lost 1 base and the J segment 2 bases; nucleotides outside the gene matches: 5. Germline assignment: CDR1 SGHRS and CDR2 YFSETQ. The CDR3 loop is CASSLKRGRNYGYTF. In DNA form, the CDR3 reads TGCGCCAGCAGCTTGAAAAGGGGGCGGAACTATGGCTACACCTTC.

The chain couples TRBV7-9 to TRBJ2-1; the D is unclear. The CDR3 loop spans 13 amino acids. CDR1 and CDR2 from the germline V gene are SEHNR and FQNEAQ (reference sequence). The ends were cut back, 6 bases at V and 8 bases at J, with 14 bases in the middle. CDR3 DNA: TGTGCCAGCAGGACGGATGGGCGAGATGAGCAGTTCTTC. This codes for CASRTDGRDEQFF.

This rearrangement joins TRBV11-2 to TRBJ2-1; 7 nucleotides align to TRBD1. J lost 0 bases, V lost 5 bases, and 7 bases had no gene match. The CDR3 sequence is 16 residues long. Per the germline V gene, CDR1 is SGHAT and CDR2 is FQNNGV. For the CDR3, the DNA is TGTGCCAGCAGCCCGCGTAGGGACAGCTCCTACAATGAGCAGTTCTTC. Amino acid sequence: CASSPRRDSSYNEQFF.

The rearrangement joins TRBV11-3 to TRBJ1-1; perhaps TRBD1 as D (6 bases). V was pared by 5 bases and J by 5 bases, with 12 bases between. Per the germline V gene, CDR1 is SGHNT and CDR2 is YENEEA. The CDR3 is 13 amino acids. CDR3 in amino acids: CASSAGARTEAFF. In nucleotides, the CDR3 is TGTGCCAGCAGCGCGGGGGCGCGGACTGAAGCTTTCTTT.

The gene calls are TRBV9 and TRBJ2-2; D call uncertain. This CDR3 contains 12 residues. CDR1 SGDLS and CDR2 YYNGEE come from the germline V gene. The V end lost 3 bases, the J end lost 3 bases, and 3 bases lay between the germline ends. CDR3 sequence reads: CASSAYTGELFF. In nucleotides, the CDR3 is TGTGCCAGCAGCGCCTACACCGGGGAGCTGTTTTTT. Based on the CDR3 plus reference TRBV9 and TRBJ2-2, the full variable domain is DSGVTQTPKHLITATGQRVTLRCSPRSGDLSVYWYQQSLDQGLQFLIQYYNGEERAKGNILERFSAQQFPDLHSELNLSSLELGDSALYFCASSAYTGELFFGEGSRLTVL.

The V and J genes are TRBV7-3 and TRBJ2-2, with 7 bases fitting TRBD1. The CDR3 spans 17 residues. The V and J ends lost 3 bases and 0 bases, in that order; junction bases with no gene match: 7. Per the germline V gene, CDR1 is SGHTA and CDR2 is FQGTGA. CDR3 residues: CASSLTRQGTNTGELFF. CDR3 DNA: TGTGCCAGCAGCTTGACCCGACAGGGCACGAACACCGGGGAGCTGTTTTTT.